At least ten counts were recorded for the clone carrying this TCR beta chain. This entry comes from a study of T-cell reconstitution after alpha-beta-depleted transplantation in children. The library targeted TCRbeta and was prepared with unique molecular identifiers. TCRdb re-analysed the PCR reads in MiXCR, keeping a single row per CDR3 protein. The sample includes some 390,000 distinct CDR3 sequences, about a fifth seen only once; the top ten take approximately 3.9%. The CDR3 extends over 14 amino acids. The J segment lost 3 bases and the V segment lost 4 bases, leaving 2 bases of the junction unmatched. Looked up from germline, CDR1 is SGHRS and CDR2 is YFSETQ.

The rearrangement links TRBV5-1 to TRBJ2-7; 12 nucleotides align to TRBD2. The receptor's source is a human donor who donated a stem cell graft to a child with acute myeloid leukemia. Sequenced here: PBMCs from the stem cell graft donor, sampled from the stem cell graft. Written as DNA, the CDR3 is TGCGCCAGCAGCCAGACTAGCGGGAGCTACGAGCAGTACTTC. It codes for CASSQTSGSYEQYF.